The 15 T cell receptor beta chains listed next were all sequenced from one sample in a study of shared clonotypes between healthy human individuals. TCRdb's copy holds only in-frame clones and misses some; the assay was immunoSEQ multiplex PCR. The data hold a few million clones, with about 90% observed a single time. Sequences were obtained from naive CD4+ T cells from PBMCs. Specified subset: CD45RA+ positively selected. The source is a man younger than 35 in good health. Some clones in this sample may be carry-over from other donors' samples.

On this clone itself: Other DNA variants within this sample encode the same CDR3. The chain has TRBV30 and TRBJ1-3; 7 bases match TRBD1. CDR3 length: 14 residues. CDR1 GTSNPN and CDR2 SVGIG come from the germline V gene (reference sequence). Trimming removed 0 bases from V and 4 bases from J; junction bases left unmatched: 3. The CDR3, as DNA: TGTGCCTGGAGTGTTAGGGGGCCCGGAAACACCATATATTTT. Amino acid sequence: CAWSVRGPGNTIYF.

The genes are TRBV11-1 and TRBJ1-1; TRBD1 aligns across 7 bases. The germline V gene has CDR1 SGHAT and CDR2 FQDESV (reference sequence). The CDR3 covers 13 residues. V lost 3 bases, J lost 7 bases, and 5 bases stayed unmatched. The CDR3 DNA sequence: TGTGCCAGCAGCTTTAGGACAGGAGATGAAGCTTTCTTT. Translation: CASSFRTGDEAFF.

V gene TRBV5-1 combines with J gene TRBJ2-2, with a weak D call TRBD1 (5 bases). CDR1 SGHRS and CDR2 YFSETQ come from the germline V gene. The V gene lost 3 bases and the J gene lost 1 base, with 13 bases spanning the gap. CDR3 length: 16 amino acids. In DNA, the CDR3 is TGCGCCAGCAGCTGGACCCCTGGACAGAACACCGGGGAGCTGTTTTTT. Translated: CASSWTPGQNTGELFF.

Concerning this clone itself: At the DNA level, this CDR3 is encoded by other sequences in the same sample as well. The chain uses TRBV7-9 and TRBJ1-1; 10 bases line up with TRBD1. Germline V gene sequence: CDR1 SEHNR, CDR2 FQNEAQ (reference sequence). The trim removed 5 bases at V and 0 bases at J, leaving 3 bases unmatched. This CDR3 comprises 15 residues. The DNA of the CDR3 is TGTGCCAGCAGCCCCGGGACAGGGGTGAACACTGAAGCTTTCTTT. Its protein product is CASSPGTGVNTEAFF.

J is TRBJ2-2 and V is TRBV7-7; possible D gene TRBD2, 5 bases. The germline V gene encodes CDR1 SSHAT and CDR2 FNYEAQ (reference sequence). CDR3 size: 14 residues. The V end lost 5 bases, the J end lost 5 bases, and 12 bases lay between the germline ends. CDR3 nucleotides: TGTGCCAGCAGCGCCTCAGGAGGAACCGGGGAGCTGTTTTTT. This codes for CASSASGGTGELFF.

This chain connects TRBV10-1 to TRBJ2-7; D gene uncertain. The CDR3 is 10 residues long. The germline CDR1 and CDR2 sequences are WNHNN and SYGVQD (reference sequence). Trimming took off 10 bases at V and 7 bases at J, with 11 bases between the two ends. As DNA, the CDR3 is TGCGCCATCGAGTCCGGGGAGCAGTACTTC. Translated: CAIESGEQYF.

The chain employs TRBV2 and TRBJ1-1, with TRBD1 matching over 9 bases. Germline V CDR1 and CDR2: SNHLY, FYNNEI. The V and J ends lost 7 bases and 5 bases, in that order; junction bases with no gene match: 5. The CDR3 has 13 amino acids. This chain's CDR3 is CASKTDRGTEAFF. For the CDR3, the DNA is TGTGCCAGCAAGACTGACAGGGGGACTGAAGCTTTCTTT. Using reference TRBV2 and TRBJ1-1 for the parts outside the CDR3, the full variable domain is EPEVTQTPSHQVTQMGQEVILRCVPISNHLYFYWYRQILGQKVEFLVSFYNNEISEKSEIFDDQFSVERPDGSNFTLKIRSTKLEDSAMYFCASKTDRGTEAFFGQGTRLTVV.

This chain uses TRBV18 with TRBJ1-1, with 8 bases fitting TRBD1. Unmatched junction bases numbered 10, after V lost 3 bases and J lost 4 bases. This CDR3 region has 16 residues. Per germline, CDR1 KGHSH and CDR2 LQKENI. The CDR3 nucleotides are TGTGCCAGCTCACCCACAGAAGGACAGGGTGGCACTGAAGCTTTCTTT. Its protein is CASSPTEGQGGTEAFF.

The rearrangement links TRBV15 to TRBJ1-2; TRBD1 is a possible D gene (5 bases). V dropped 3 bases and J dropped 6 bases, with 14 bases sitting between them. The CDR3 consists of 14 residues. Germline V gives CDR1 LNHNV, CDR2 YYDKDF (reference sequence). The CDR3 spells CATSSRGREDGYTF. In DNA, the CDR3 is TGTGCCACCAGCAGTAGAGGCAGGGAGGATGGCTACACCTTC.

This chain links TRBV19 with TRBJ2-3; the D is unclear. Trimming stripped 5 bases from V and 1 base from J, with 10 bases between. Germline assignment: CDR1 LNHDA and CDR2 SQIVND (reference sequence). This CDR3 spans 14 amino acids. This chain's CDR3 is CASSSRTGTDTQYF. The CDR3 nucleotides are TGTGCCAGTAGTTCGAGGACGGGCACAGATACGCAGTATTTT.

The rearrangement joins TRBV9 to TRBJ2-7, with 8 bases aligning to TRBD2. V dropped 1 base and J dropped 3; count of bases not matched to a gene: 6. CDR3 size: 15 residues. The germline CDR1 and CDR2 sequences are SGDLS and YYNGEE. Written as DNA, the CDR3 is TGTGCCAGCAGCGTATGGGCTAGCGGGTTCTACGAGCAGTACTTC. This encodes CASSVWASGFYEQYF.

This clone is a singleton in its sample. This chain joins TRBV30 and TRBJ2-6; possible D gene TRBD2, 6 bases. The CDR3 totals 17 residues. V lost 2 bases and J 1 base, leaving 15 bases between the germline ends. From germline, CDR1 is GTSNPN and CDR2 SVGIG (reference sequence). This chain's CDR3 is CAWSLPPRESGANVLTF. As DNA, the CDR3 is TGTGCCTGGAGTCTTCCTCCGCGGGAATCTGGGGCCAACGTCCTGACTTTC.

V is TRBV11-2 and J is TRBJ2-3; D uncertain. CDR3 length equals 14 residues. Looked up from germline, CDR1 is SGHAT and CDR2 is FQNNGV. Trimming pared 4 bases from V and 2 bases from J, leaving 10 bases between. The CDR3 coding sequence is TGTGCCAGCAGCTCCACGCAGAACACAGATACGCAGTATTTT. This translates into CASSSTQNTDTQYF.

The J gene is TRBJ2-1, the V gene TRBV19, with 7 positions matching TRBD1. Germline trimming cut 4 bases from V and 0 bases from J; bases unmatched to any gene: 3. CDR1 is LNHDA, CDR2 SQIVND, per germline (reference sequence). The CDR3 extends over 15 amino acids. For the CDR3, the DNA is TGTGCCAGTAGTAGACAGGGTAGCTCCTACAATGAGCAGTTCTTC. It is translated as CASSRQGSSYNEQFF.

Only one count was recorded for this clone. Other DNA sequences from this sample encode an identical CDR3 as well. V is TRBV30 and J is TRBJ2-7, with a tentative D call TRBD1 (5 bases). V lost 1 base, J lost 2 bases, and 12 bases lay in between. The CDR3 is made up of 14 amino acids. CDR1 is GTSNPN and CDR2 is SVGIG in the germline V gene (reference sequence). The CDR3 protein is CAWSGQGATYEQYF. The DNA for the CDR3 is TGTGCCTGGAGTGGGCAGGGCGCCACCTACGAGCAGTACTTC.